The 6 T cell receptor beta chains given below trace back to one sample, sequenced in a study of blood T cells in healthy people across ages. Next came a second PCR, run for about 7 to 12 cycles, which used a sample-barcoded 5' primer along with a J-beta primer mix. TCRdb independently ran MiXCR on the 5' RACE reads; one entry per CDR3 protein. The sample records some 700,000 distinct CDR3 sequences, roughly 41% being singletons. The sequencing input was blood. These receptors were taken from a woman aged 55-69 years in good health.

There are many counts of this clonotype. V and J are TRBV9 and TRBJ2-7; D possibly corresponds to TRBD1 (6 bases). Per the germline V gene, CDR1 is SGDLS and CDR2 is YYNGEE. The CDR3 is 14 residues long. The V end was cut by 4 bases, the J end by 4 bases, with 15 bases between. The CDR3 DNA sequence: TGTGCCAGCAGCTTGCGACAGGACTCATACGAGCAGTACTTC. Its translation: CASSLRQDSYEQYF.

This rearrangement joins TRBV3-1 to TRBJ2-1; TRBD1 might be the D (6 bases). Germline V gene lookup returns CDR1 LGHDT and CDR2 YNNKEL (reference sequence). V was trimmed by 3 bases and J by 5 bases, leaving 14 bases between them. The CDR3 is made up of 15 amino acids. In nucleotides, the CDR3 is TGTGCCAGCAGCCAGGACAGCCAAGTTCACAATGAGCAGTTCTTC. Amino acids: CASSQDSQVHNEQFF.

For this clonotype: This may stem from a read error, because a much larger clone lies one nucleotide away. V and J are TRBV7-2 and TRBJ2-1, with a possible D match to TRBD2 (7 bases). Trimming took off 1 base at V and 13 bases at J, with 14 bases between the two ends. The CDR3 runs to 13 residues. The germline V gene encodes CDR1 SGHTA and CDR2 FQGNSA. DNA of the CDR3: TGTGCCAGCAGCTTAGTAGGGGGGGAGACCCAGTTCTTC. Translation gives CASSLVGGETQFF.

With regard to this clonotype: A read error may account for a junction end that differs from germline. V is TRBV5-1 and J is TRBJ2-5; D remains ambiguous. There are 14 residues in the CDR3. In germline, CDR1 is SGHRS, CDR2 YFSETQ. The CDR3 reads CASSFQPQQETQYF. In DNA form, the CDR3 reads TGCGCCAGTAGCTTCCAGCCTCAACAAGAGACCCAGTACTTC.

This clonotype was seen a handful of times. This chain connects TRBV6-4 to TRBJ1-2; the match to TRBD1 covers 7 bases. V trimming: 5 bases; J trimming: 4 bases; junction bases outside the gene matches: 10. Germline CDR1 reads MRHNA; CDR2 reads SNTAGT. This CDR3 contains 15 residues. The CDR3 DNA reads TGTGCCAGCAGTCCGACAGGGACTCCCTTCTATGGCTACACCTTC. Translating it yields CASSPTGTPFYGYTF.

This sequence joins TRBV27 and TRBJ2-7; TRBD1 matches 7 bases. J was trimmed by 1 base and V by 8 bases; bases with no gene match: 11. This CDR3 has 15 amino acids. Germline V gene lookup returns CDR1 MNHEY and CDR2 SMNVEV (reference sequence). The CDR3 region has the DNA TGTGCCAGCGCGCCTTTAGGGACAGAATCCTACGAGCAGTACTTC. Protein: CASAPLGTESYEQYF.